Sequencing of this T cell receptor beta chain was carried out in a study of cytomegalovirus exposure and HLA in healthy donors. The CDR3 spans 16 residues. Germline values: CDR1 SEHNR, CDR2 FQNEAQ (reference sequence). In regard to this clone: The antigen is undetermined. At one boundary the junction diverges from the germline segment, which might be a read error.

Overall study findings and caveats: Across donors, most TCRs were seen rarely, yet some public ones were widespread. V- and J-gene trimming of TCR beta was linked (in a later analysis) to a missense DCLRE1C variant. It has been reported that TCR beta sequences accurately predicted the HLA-A and HLA-B alleles of most subjects.

60 Vbeta and 13 Jbeta primers were used in PCR. Data came from immunoSEQ multiplex PCR; TCRdb stores just in-frame clones and leaves some out. This sample has around 190,000 clones, with roughly 80% found just once. The source is a young woman in good health and CMV-seronegative. The chain has TRBV7-9 and TRBJ2-5; 8 bases are shared with TRBD2. Sequencing was carried out using PBMCs. The CDR3 loop is CSSSLLAGGPGETQYF. Here the CDR3 DNA reads TGTTCCAGCAGCTTACTGGCGGGGGGTCCGGGAGAGACCCAGTACTTC.